Listed below are T cell receptor beta chains from one sample, sequenced in a study of beta chain features in type 1 diabetes. The assay was immunoSEQ multiplex PCR, and TCRdb's table has in-frame clones only and misses some. Of fewer than 550,000 clones detected, about 10% appear once; the ten largest clones hold about 0.045%. Specimen: naive CD4+ T cells from blood. Receptor source: a woman aged 18-29 years in good health. Each CDR3 is given with its conserved first and last residue. D genes are given only for firm matches. Size is omitted from some rows. Given values are once, few, many or a class for expanded clones.

TRBV10-3	TRBJ1-2	NA	NA	15	CASNLFEGSNYGYTF	TGTGCCAGCAACTTGTTTGAGGGATCAAACTATGGCTACACCTTC
TRBV4-3	TRBJ2-1	NA	TRBD2	15	CASSQFLAGYNEQFF	TGCGCCAGCAGCCAGTTCCTAGCGGGCTACAATGAGCAGTTCTTC
TRBV7-2	TRBJ2-5	NA	NA	12	CASSLSLETQYF	TGTGCCAGCAGCTTATCGCTCGAGACCCAGTACTTC
TRBV28	TRBJ1-1	NA	NA	10	CASRDRKAFF	TGTGCCAGCAGGGACAGAAAAGCTTTCTTT
TRBV7-9	TRBJ2-6	NA	NA	16	CASSLMVDSGANVLTF	TGTGCCAGCAGCTTAATGGTAGACTCTGGGGCCAACGTCCTGACTTTC
TRBV15	TRBJ1-1	NA	NA	14	CATSRERVNTEAFF	TGTGCCACCAGCAGAGAAAGGGTGAACACTGAAGCTTTCTTT
TRBV9	TRBJ2-5	NA	NA	16	CASSVGGSGGGETQYF	TGTGCCAGCAGCGTAGGAGGATCAGGGGGAGGAGAGACCCAGTACTTC
TRBV15	TRBJ1-2	few	NA	13	CATSSPGSRSYTF	TGTGCCACCAGCAGTCCAGGGTCTCGAAGCTACACCTTC
TRBV9	TRBJ2-5	NA	NA	14	CASSVGSTLETQYF	TGTGCCAGCAGCGTGGGGTCCACATTAGAGACCCAGTACTTC
TRBV29-1	TRBJ2-7	many	NA	11	CSVRLTYEQYF	TGCAGCGTCCGGCTGACCTACGAGCAGTACTTC
TRBV7-9	TRBJ1-5	few	NA	12	CASGASNQPQHF	TGTGCCAGCGGGGCCAGCAATCAGCCCCAGCATTTT
TRBV2	TRBJ2-3	NA	NA	15	CASNYNGVGTDTQYF	TGTGCCAGCAATTACAACGGGGTTGGGACAGATACGCAGTATTTT
TRBV19	TRBJ2-5	few	TRBD2	16	CASSSPTSGGWKTQYF	TGTGCCAGTAGTTCACCGACTAGCGGGGGGTGGAAGACCCAGTACTTC
TRBV2	TRBJ1-6	NA	NA	14	CASSGGRINSPLHF	TGTGCCAGCAGTGGAGGACGGATAAATTCACCCCTCCACTTT
TRBV29-1	TRBJ1-4	few	TRBD1	17	CSAGGQASFRTNEKLFF	TGCAGCGCTGGAGGACAGGCCTCTTTTCGGACTAATGAAAAACTGTTTTTT
TRBV6-6	TRBJ2-1	NA	NA	13	CASGAGLYNEQFF	TGTGCCAGTGGCGCGGGACTCTACAATGAGCAGTTCTTC
TRBV6-6	TRBJ1-3	few	NA	15	CASSPAAGIGNTIYF	TGTGCCAGCAGCCCCGCGGCAGGGATTGGAAACACCATATATTTT
TRBV18	TRBJ2-1	few	TRBD2	17	CASSPRLAGSSYNEQFF	TGTGCCAGCTCACCACGACTAGCGGGGAGCTCCTACAATGAGCAGTTCTTC
TRBV20-1	TRBJ1-4	few	NA	11	CSARTWEKLFF	TGCAGTGCAAGGACTTGGGAAAAACTGTTTTTT
TRBV4-2	TRBJ2-1	few	TRBD2	16	CASSQLAGGSYNEQFF	TGTGCCAGCAGCCAGCTAGCGGGGGGATCCTACAATGAGCAGTTCTTC
TRBV4-3	TRBJ2-1	few	NA	15	CASSQVRDSYNEQFF	TGCGCCAGCAGCCAAGTCCGGGACTCCTACAATGAGCAGTTCTTC
TRBV9	TRBJ2-1	NA	NA	13	CASSATGRNEQFF	TGTGCCAGCAGCGCGACAGGGAGGAATGAGCAGTTCTTC
TRBV5-1	TRBJ2-6	NA	NA	16	CASSLTTGAGANVLTF	TGCGCCAGCAGCTTGACTACAGGAGCTGGGGCCAACGTCCTGACTTTC
TRBV2	TRBJ2-5	NA	NA	13	CASARDRRETQYF	TGTGCCAGCGCCCGGGATCGGAGGGAGACCCAGTACTTC
TRBV7-9	TRBJ1-5	NA	TRBD1	13	CASSRTGDQPQHF	TGTGCCAGCAGCCGGACAGGGGATCAGCCCCAGCATTTT
TRBV2	TRBJ1-1	few	NA	16	CASSELGGTMNTEAFF	TGTGCCAGCAGTGAGTTGGGAGGGACCATGAACACTGAAGCTTTCTTT
TRBV18	TRBJ1-2	few	NA	15	CASSPPGEGGYGYTF	TGTGCCAGCTCACCACCAGGTGAAGGGGGCTATGGCTACACCTTC
TRBV7-3	TRBJ2-5	few	NA	15	CASSLTLAKQETQYF	TGTGCCAGCAGCTTAACGTTGGCCAAGCAAGAGACCCAGTACTTC
TRBV20-1	TRBJ2-5	NA	NA	11	CSARGQETQYF	TGCAGTGCTAGGGGCCAAGAGACCCAGTACTTC
TRBV19	TRBJ2-1	few	TRBD1	14	CASRQGSPYNEQFF	TGTGCCAGTAGACAGGGGTCTCCCTACAATGAGCAGTTCTTC
TRBV19	TRBJ2-2	NA	NA	16	CASIRLATPNTGELFF	TGTGCCAGTATCCGTCTAGCGACTCCGAACACCGGGGAGCTGTTTTTT
TRBV7-8	TRBJ2-5	few	NA	14	CASSLGQRQETQYF	TGTGCCAGCAGCTTAGGTCAGAGGCAAGAGACCCAGTACTTC
TRBV7-8	TRBJ2-1	NA	NA	15	CASSSATGTLSEQFF	TGTGCCAGCAGCTCGGCCACCGGGACCCTCAGTGAGCAGTTCTTC
TRBV27	TRBJ2-3	NA	NA	11	CASSSEDTQYF	TGTGCCAGCAGTTCGGAAGATACGCAGTATTTT
TRBV28	TRBJ2-5	NA	TRBD1	14	CASSRTGGAKTQYF	TGTGCCAGCAGTCGAACAGGGGGCGCGAAGACCCAGTACTTC
TRBV6-5	TRBJ2-3	few	NA	14	CASSPLVGTDTQYF	TGTGCCAGCAGTCCGCTCGTAGGCACAGATACGCAGTATTTT
TRBV4-3	TRBJ2-5	few	NA	13	CASSTLPRETQYF	TGCGCCAGCAGCACCTTACCCAGAGAGACCCAGTACTTC
TRBV7-3	TRBJ2-4	few	NA	16	CASSSRGELAKNIQYF	TGTGCCAGCAGCTCGCGGGGAGAGCTAGCCAAAAACATTCAGTACTTC
TRBV4-1	TRBJ2-3	few	NA	14	CASSQTYVTDTQYF	TGCGCCAGCAGCCAGACCTACGTCACAGATACGCAGTATTTT
TRBV7-2	TRBJ2-5	few	NA	15	CASSFFGQVQETQYF	TGTGCCAGCAGCTTCTTCGGTCAGGTCCAAGAGACCCAGTACTTC
TRBV5-4	TRBJ2-3	NA	TRBD2	14	CASSSRTSMDTQYF	TGTGCCAGCAGCTCGAGGACTAGTATGGATACGCAGTATTTT
TRBV18	TRBJ2-1	NA	NA	15	CASSPPSAGGNEQFF	TGTGCCAGCTCACCACCGAGTGCGGGTGGGAATGAGCAGTTCTTC
TRBV7-2	TRBJ2-1	once	TRBD2	18	CASSPDGRAYTGTNEQFF	TGTGCCAGCAGCCCCGACGGGAGGGCCTATACGGGAACCAATGAGCAGTTCTTC
TRBV7-6	TRBJ2-5	few	NA	15	CASSFTVWYQETQYF	TGTGCCAGCAGCTTCACCGTTTGGTACCAAGAGACCCAGTACTTC
TRBV6-5	TRBJ2-7	NA	NA	14	CASSYRRASYEQYF	TGTGCCAGCAGTTACAGACGGGCCTCCTACGAGCAGTACTTC